This T cell receptor (beta chain) was captured by sequencing in a study of shared T cell receptors in the human thymus. V lost 7 bases and J lost 4; bases outside the gene matches: 8. Germline V gene lookup returns CDR1 LNHDA and CDR2 SQIVND (reference sequence). The CDR3 is 15 residues long. Only in-frame clones appear in the TCRdb table, and some are missing; sequencing was by immunoSEQ multiplex PCR. There are some 660,000 clones in the sample; more than 75% occur only once, and about 0.0094% lies in the top ten. These same records also appear under a second study, on human thymus T cells. Turning to that study: The donor group consisted of healthy Finnish infants who were having corrective surgery for congenital heart defects. Thymus tissue was removed during corrective cardiac surgery.

The specimen sequenced was thymocytes. The clonotype originates from a boy under two years old with a congenital heart defect. The chain carries TRBV19 and TRBJ1-5, with 9 bases fitting TRBD1. The CDR3 DNA reads TGTGCCAGTAAAAGATACAGGGGGCATAATCAGCCCCAGCATTTT. It is translated as CASKRYRGHNQPQHF.